The entry below describes one T cell receptor (beta chain). Antigen: not known. The sample is drawn from a study of post-analysis software for immune sequencing data. Background on the study: Relapsing-remitting, secondary progressive and progressive-relapsing forms made up the multiple sclerosis disease courses. Study-level points and caveats: Among a handful of TRBV segments more frequent in patients than controls were TRBV5-6, TRBV5-1 and TRBV20-1.

Between the trimmed V and J ends, which lost 6 bases and 15 bases, there was a span of 18 bases. Germline V CDR1 and CDR2: MNHEY, SVGAGI. The CDR3 covers 12 residues. Researchers reported that TCR beta cDNA libraries carried unique molecular identifiers. Roughly 450,000 cDNA molecules were recovered from an input of roughly 0.85 to 10 million T cells. TCRdb re-derived calls from the PCR reads in MiXCR, one entry per CDR3 protein. The sample includes about 820,000 distinct CDR3 sequences, roughly 50% seen only once; the top ten take under 6%. V gene TRBV6-5 combines with J gene TRBJ2-1, with D perhaps matching TRBD1 (6 bases). The receptor was isolated from a girl between 10 and 17 years old with multiple sclerosis. Sequencing used blood. In DNA, the CDR3 is TGTGCCAGCAGCCAGGTCAGGGGCCGGGGGTTCTTC. Its translation: CASSQVRGRGFF.